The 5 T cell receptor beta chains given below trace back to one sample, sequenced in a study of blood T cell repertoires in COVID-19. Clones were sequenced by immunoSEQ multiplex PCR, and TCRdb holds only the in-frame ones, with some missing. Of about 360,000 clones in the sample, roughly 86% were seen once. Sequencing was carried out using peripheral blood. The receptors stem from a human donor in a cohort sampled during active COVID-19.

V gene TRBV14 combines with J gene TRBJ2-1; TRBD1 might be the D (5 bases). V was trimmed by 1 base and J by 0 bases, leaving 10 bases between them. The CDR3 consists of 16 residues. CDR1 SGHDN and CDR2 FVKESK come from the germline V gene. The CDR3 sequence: CASSQARTTSYNEQFF. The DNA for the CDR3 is TGTGCCAGCAGCCAAGCCCGGACAACCTCCTACAATGAGCAGTTCTTC.

CDR3 sequence reads: CASSPLTGIGAEQYF. CDR3 sequence (DNA): TGTGCCAGCTCACCATTGACAGGTATCGGTGCCGAGCAGTACTTC. The chain recombines TRBV18 with TRBJ2-7; the D gene is possibly TRBD1 (6 bases). Germline CDR1 and CDR2: KGHSH and LQKENI. CDR3 length: 15 amino acids. The V end was cut by 2 bases, the J end by 6 bases, with 17 bases between. Together with reference TRBV18 and TRBJ2-7, the CDR3 gives the full variable domain: NAGVMQNPRHLVRRRGQEARLRCSPMKGHSHVYWYRQLPEEGLKFMVYLQKENIIDESGMPKERFSAEFPKEGPSILRIQQVVRGDSAAYFCASSPLTGIGAEQYFGPGTRLTVT.

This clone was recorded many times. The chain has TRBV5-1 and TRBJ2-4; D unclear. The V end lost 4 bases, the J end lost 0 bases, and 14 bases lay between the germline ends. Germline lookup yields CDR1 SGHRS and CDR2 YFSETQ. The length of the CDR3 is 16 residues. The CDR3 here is CASSLSDSIAKNIQYF. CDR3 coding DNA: TGCGCCAGCAGCCTATCTGACTCTATAGCCAAAAACATTCAGTACTTC.

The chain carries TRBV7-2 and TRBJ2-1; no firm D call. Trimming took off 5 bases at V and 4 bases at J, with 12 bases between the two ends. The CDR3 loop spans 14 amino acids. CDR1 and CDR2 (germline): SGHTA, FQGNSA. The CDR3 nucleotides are TGTGCCAGCAGCACTCGTCCCGGTTACAATGAGCAGTTCTTC. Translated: CASSTRPGYNEQFF.

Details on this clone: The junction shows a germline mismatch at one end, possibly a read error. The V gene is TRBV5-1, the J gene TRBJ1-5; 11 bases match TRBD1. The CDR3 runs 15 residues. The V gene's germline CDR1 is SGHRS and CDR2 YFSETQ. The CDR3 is CARSWGDRGDQPQHF. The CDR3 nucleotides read TGCGCCCGCAGCTGGGGGGACAGGGGGGACCAGCCCCAGCATTTT.